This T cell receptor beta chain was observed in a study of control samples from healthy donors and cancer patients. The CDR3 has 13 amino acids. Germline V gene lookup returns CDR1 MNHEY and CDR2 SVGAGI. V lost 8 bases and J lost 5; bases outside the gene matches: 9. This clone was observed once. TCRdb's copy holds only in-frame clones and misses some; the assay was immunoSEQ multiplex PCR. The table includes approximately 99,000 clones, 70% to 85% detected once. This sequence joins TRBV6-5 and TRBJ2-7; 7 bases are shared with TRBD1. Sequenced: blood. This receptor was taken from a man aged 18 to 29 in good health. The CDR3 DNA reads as TGTGCCAGCGGGGATCTAGGGGGCCACGAGCAGTACGTC. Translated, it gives CASGDLGGHEQYV.